The next 17 T cell receptor beta chains were all read from a single sample in a study of T cell repertoires in cytomegalovirus infection. TCRdb recomputed calls from the reads with MiXCR, one row per CDR3 protein. This sample has 43,000 or so distinct CDR3 sequences; roughly 19% occur once, and the top ten carry 53%. Their antigens are not known. This specimen was CD8+ T cells from cultured PBMCs, taken from culture after CMV antigen stimulation. Receptor source: a human donor in good health (CMV status not recorded). Some clones in this sample may be carry-over from other donors' samples.

This clonotype was found many times. The genes are TRBV7-9 and TRBJ2-1; 11 bases map to TRBD2. CDR1 SEHNR and CDR2 FQNEAQ come from the germline V gene (reference sequence). The CDR3 length is 15 residues. The V and J ends lost 2 bases and 6 bases, in that order; junction bases with no gene match: 3. As DNA, the CDR3 is TGTGCCAGCAGCTTAAATAGCGGGGGGGCCAATGAGCAGTTCTTC. The encoded protein is CASSLNSGGANEQFF.

This clonotype was counted only a few times. CDR3 protein: CASSLLAGGRNEQFF. The CDR3 DNA reads TGTGCCAGCAGCTTGTTAGCGGGGGGTAGGAATGAGCAGTTCTTC. J is TRBJ2-1 and V is TRBV7-9; TRBD2 agrees at 10 bases. Germline lookup yields CDR1 SEHNR and CDR2 FQNEAQ (reference sequence). This CDR3 region has 15 residues. Unmatched junction bases numbered 6, after V lost 3 bases and J lost 7 bases.

The CDR3 sequence: CASSLQDTFQETQYF. The CDR3 region has the DNA TGTGCCAGCAGCCTCCAGGACACATTCCAAGAGACCCAGTACTTC. The rearrangement links TRBV6-2 or TRBV6-3 to TRBJ2-5; weak D call: TRBD1 (5 bases). CDR3 length equals 15 residues. The ends were cut back, 6 bases at V and 1 base at J, with 15 bases in the middle. Per germline, CDR1 MNHEY and CDR2 SVGEGT.

This clonotype was observed a single time. The junction and the germline gene differ at one end; a read error may be behind it. This chain uses TRBV5-6 with TRBJ2-3; tentative D call: TRBD2 (8 bases). CDR1 and CDR2 from the germline V gene are SGHDT and YYEEEE. The CDR3 consists of 14 residues. The CDR3 DNA follows: TGTGCCAGCAGCCTAAAAACGAGCGGGGGCGCCAGGGGGTTT. This codes for CASSLKTSGGARGF.

The gene calls are TRBV7-8 and TRBJ1-5; D ambiguous. V shed 5 bases and J shed 5 bases, with 13 bases lying between them. The CDR3 covers 14 residues. The germline V gene has CDR1 SGHVS and CDR2 FQNEAQ. CDR3 nucleotide sequence: TGTGCCAGCAGCCCCTCGACGGGTGATCAGCCCCAGCATTTT. It encodes CASSPSTGDQPQHF. Based on the CDR3 plus reference TRBV7-8 and TRBJ1-5, the full variable domain is GAGVSQSPRYKVAKRGQDVALRCDPISGHVSLFWYQQALGQGPEFLTYFQNEAQLDKSGLPSDRFFAERPEGSVSTLKIQRTQQEDSAVYLCASSPSTGDQPQHFGDGTRLSIL.

This clonotype appeared once. The conserved phenylalanine or tryptophan is not found at the CDR3 terminus, so this likely reflects a read error. The genes are TRBV6-5 and TRBJ1-1; maybe TRBD1 (5 bases). The CDR3 loop spans 12 amino acids. CDR1 and CDR2 (germline): MNHEY, SVGAGI. Between the trimmed V and J ends, which lost 7 bases and 7 bases, there was a span of 13 bases. DNA of the CDR3: TGTGCCAGCAAACCGGGACCGTATGAAGCTTTCCTT. Protein product: CASKPGPYEAFL.

This clonotype occurred a few times. The chain joins TRBV28 to TRBJ1-2; D gene ambiguous. V lost 6 bases to trimming and J lost 2 bases, with 19 bases between them. From germline, CDR1 is MDHEN and CDR2 SYDVKM. The CDR3 length is 16 residues. The CDR3 is CASRLVTRDPNYGYTF. The CDR3 DNA reads as TGTGCCAGCAGATTAGTTACGAGGGATCCAAACTATGGCTACACCTTC.

This clonotype was detected a few times. This rearrangement joins TRBV24-1 to TRBJ2-1; D remains ambiguous. V lost 2 bases, J lost 5 bases, and 6 bases lay in between. CDR3 length: 13 residues. Germline V gene data show CDR1 as KGHDR and CDR2 as SFDVKD. The CDR3 sequence: CATSDYANNEQFF. For the CDR3, the DNA is TGTGCCACCAGTGATTATGCTAACAATGAGCAGTTCTTC.

Ten or more counts support this clonotype. Germline is not matched at one junction end, which may reflect a read error. The chain has TRBV7-7 and TRBJ1-4; no reliable D call. The V gene's germline CDR1 is SSHAT and CDR2 FNYEAQ (reference sequence). This CDR3 region has 14 residues. CDR3 sequence (DNA): TGTGCTAGCAGCCGGGCCGAGGAAGGAGAAAAACTGTTTTTT. Its translation: CASSRAEEGEKLFF. Full variable domain (rest looked up from reference TRBV7-7 and TRBJ1-4): GAGVSQSPRYKVTKRGQDVTLRCDPISSHATLYWYQQALGQGPEFLTYFNYEAQPDKSGLPSDRFSAERPEGSISTLTIQRTEQRDSAMYRCASSRAEEGEKLFFGSGTQLSVL.

The chain uses TRBV4-3 and TRBJ2-1; D is possibly TRBD1 (6 bases). The germline gives CDR1 LGHNA, CDR2 YSLEER. V was clipped by 1 base and J by 0 bases, with 10 bases between them. The CDR3 is made up of 16 amino acids. CDR3 residues: CASSQAGGSSYNEQFF. The CDR3 DNA follows: TGCGCCAGCAGCCAAGCTGGGGGCAGCTCCTACAATGAGCAGTTCTTC.

The rearrangement uses TRBV27 and TRBJ2-7; D unclear. The V end lost 2 bases, the J end lost 2 bases, and 10 bases lay between the germline ends. Germline CDR1 and CDR2: MNHEY and SMNVEV (reference sequence). The CDR3 sequence is 14 residues long. CDR3 in DNA: TGTGCCAGCAGTTTAAGTGGGCAGACCTACGAGCAGTACTTC. Translating it yields CASSLSGQTYEQYF.

The CDR3 sequence is CASSFARQIYNSPLHF. CDR3 nucleotide sequence: TGTGCCAGCAGTTTCGCAAGACAGATATATAATTCACCCCTCCACTTT. The chain recombines TRBV28 with TRBJ1-6; D may be TRBD1 (5 bases). This CDR3 has 16 amino acids. The germline CDR1 and CDR2 sequences are MDHEN and SYDVKM. Trimming cost V 3 bases and J 4 bases, with 13 bases left between them.

Ten or more counts support this clonotype. V usage is TRBV7-8 and J usage is TRBJ1-1, with D perhaps matching TRBD1 (6 bases). The length of the CDR3 is 11 residues. V was cut by 5 bases and J by 7 bases, with 8 bases left in between. Germline V lookup: CDR1 SGHVS, CDR2 FQNEAQ. The CDR3 here is CASSADSEAFF. CDR3 in DNA: TGTGCCAGCAGCGCGGACAGTGAAGCTTTCTTT.

Note on this clonotype: This may be a read error, as it is one base from a much larger clone. This CDR3 reads CASSVDNSDQPQHF. DNA for the CDR3: TGTGCCAGCAGTGTTGACAATAGCGATCAGCCCCAGCATTTT. The genes are TRBV2 and TRBJ1-5; D not resolved. The CDR3 runs to 14 residues. Looked up from germline, CDR1 is SNHLY and CDR2 is FYNNEI.

This chain joins TRBV27 and TRBJ1-4; D remains ambiguous. Germline lookup yields CDR1 MNHEY and CDR2 SMNVEV (reference sequence). V was clipped by 5 bases and J by 8 bases, with 12 bases between them. The CDR3 has 13 amino acids. As DNA, the CDR3 is TGTGCCAGCAGTGGAGGGTATCAGGAAAAACTGTTTTTT. Its translation: CASSGGYQEKLFF.

The rearrangement joins TRBV6-5 to TRBJ2-2; either TRBD1 or TRBD2 may supply D (5 bases each). Trimming left V 2 bases short and J 5 bases short, with 15 bases between. The CDR3 consists of 16 residues. Germline CDR1 and CDR2: MNHEY and SVGAGI. CDR3 region: CASSYAPSGRTGELFF. The CDR3 nucleotides are TGTGCCAGCAGTTACGCCCCTTCAGGGAGAACCGGGGAGCTGTTTTTT.

The chain joins TRBV7-4 to TRBJ2-1; TRBD1 is a possible D gene (6 bases). Germline CDR1 SGHVT, CDR2 SQSDAQ. Trimming shortened V by 5 bases and J by 1 base, and 12 bases separated the two germline ends. The CDR3 contains 15 residues. CDR3 nucleotide sequence: TGTGCCAGCAGCCATAGACAGGATTCCTACAATGAGCAGTTCTTC. Residues: CASSHRQDSYNEQFF. The whole variable domain, remainder taken from reference TRBV7-4 and TRBJ2-1, is GAGVSQSPRYKVAKRGRDVALRCDSISGHVTLYWYRQTLGQGSEVLTYSQSDAQRDKSGRPSGRFSAERPERSVSTLKIQRTEQGDSAVYLCASSHRQDSYNEQFFGPGTRLTVL.